Listed below are T cell receptor beta chains from one sample, sequenced in a study of cytomegalovirus exposure and HLA in healthy donors. Produced via immunoSEQ multiplex PCR; TCRdb's table is partial and in-frame only. The sample's table shows some 120,000 clones. Sequences were obtained from PBMCs. These receptors were collected from a man in his thirties or forties in good health and CMV-seronegative. Each CDR3 is given with its conserved first and last residue. The D gene is left open where the match is weak.

cdr3_nt: TGTGCCAGCAGCGGTAGCGGACGGAGCGCCGTTGGGGAGCAGTACTTC; cdr3_aa: CASSGSGRSAVGEQYF; d_call: NA; j_call: TRBJ2-7; v_call: TRBV7-9
cdr3_nt: TGTGCCAGCGAGCTCGGGACTAGCGGATATGCGGCAGAGACCCAGTACTTC; cdr3_aa: CASELGTSGYAAETQYF; d_call: TRBD2; j_call: TRBJ2-5; v_call: TRBV28
cdr3_nt: TGTGCCAGCAGCTTAGGGCGGCTAGCGGACTCTGGGGCCAACGTCCTGACTTTC; cdr3_aa: CASSLGRLADSGANVLTF; d_call: TRBD2; j_call: TRBJ2-6; v_call: TRBV11-2
cdr3_nt: TGCGCCAGCAGTGAACCCTCCCAGCCTAGCGGGGGAAAAGAGACCCAGTACTTC; cdr3_aa: CASSEPSQPSGGKETQYF; d_call: TRBD2; j_call: TRBJ2-5; v_call: TRBV10-1
cdr3_nt: TGTGCCAGCAGCTTAGACGAGGGCAGCAATGAGCAGTTCTTC; cdr3_aa: CASSLDEGSNEQFF; d_call: NA; j_call: TRBJ2-1; v_call: TRBV7-3
cdr3_nt: TGTGCCAGTAGTATTACAGGGGGCGTCTCCTACGAGCAGTACTTC; cdr3_aa: CASSITGGVSYEQYF; d_call: TRBD1; j_call: TRBJ2-7; v_call: TRBV19
cdr3_nt: TGTGCCCGCTCGGGGGGCGGTGGAAACACCATATATTTT; cdr3_aa: CARSGGGGNTIYF; d_call: NA; j_call: TRBJ1-3; v_call: TRBV30
cdr3_nt: TGTGCCAGCAGCCGTTCCAGGAACGCGGAGCAGTACTTC; cdr3_aa: CASSRSRNAEQYF; d_call: NA; j_call: TRBJ2-7; v_call: TRBV7-9
cdr3_nt: TGTGCCACCAGCAGTACCCTTTTCGCTACGCTTCATTATAGCAATCAGCCCCAGCATTTT; cdr3_aa: CATSSTLFATLHYSNQPQHF; d_call: NA; j_call: TRBJ1-5; v_call: TRBV15
cdr3_nt: TGTGCCAGCAGTAAAGAGGGGGTAACGTTTGAAGCTTTCTTT; cdr3_aa: CASSKEGVTFEAFF; d_call: NA; j_call: TRBJ1-1; v_call: TRBV7-9
cdr3_nt: TGTGCCAGCAGTTACGCGGCATTCGGGTCCCCTGAAGCTTTCTTT; cdr3_aa: CASSYAAFGSPEAFF; d_call: NA; j_call: TRBJ1-1; v_call: TRBV28
cdr3_nt: TGTGCCAGCAGTTTTCCGACTAGTCAAGAGACCCAGTACTTC; cdr3_aa: CASSFPTSQETQYF; d_call: NA; j_call: TRBJ2-5; v_call: TRBV28
cdr3_nt: TGTGCCAGCAGTTTGGTCTCCTGGCGGGAGGGACTAGCCAAAAACATTCAGTACTTC; cdr3_aa: CASSLVSWREGLAKNIQYF; d_call: TRBD2; j_call: TRBJ2-4; v_call: TRBV28
cdr3_nt: TGTGCCAGCAGCCCCACACAGGGTTCTGGGGCCAACGTCCTGACTTTC; cdr3_aa: CASSPTQGSGANVLTF; d_call: NA; j_call: TRBJ2-6; v_call: TRBV9
cdr3_nt: TGTGCCAGCAGCTTCTACGGGACAGGGGAGGATGAAAAACTGTTTTTT; cdr3_aa: CASSFYGTGEDEKLFF; d_call: TRBD1; j_call: TRBJ1-4; v_call: TRBV13
cdr3_nt: TGCGCCAGCAGCTTGGGACGGGGGCAAGAGACCCAGTACTTC; cdr3_aa: CASSLGRGQETQYF; d_call: NA; j_call: TRBJ2-5; v_call: TRBV5-1
cdr3_nt: TGTGCCAGCAGCTCTCCGGGACTAGACAATGAGCAGTTCTTC; cdr3_aa: CASSSPGLDNEQFF; d_call: TRBD2; j_call: TRBJ2-1; v_call: TRBV5-6
cdr3_nt: TGCGCCAGCAGCCAAGGCCCCCTAGCGGGAGGTCTATTCCCCTACGAGCAGTACTTC; cdr3_aa: CASSQGPLAGGLFPYEQYF; d_call: TRBD2; j_call: TRBJ2-7; v_call: TRBV4-1
cdr3_nt: TGTGCCAGCAGCTCCGGTAGGGGAGGGCCAAGCGACGAGCAGTACTTC; cdr3_aa: CASSSGRGGPSDEQYF; d_call: TRBD2; j_call: TRBJ2-7; v_call: TRBV5-4
cdr3_nt: TGCAGCGTTGTCTGGCTAGCGGGACTCTACGAGCAGTACTTC; cdr3_aa: CSVVWLAGLYEQYF; d_call: TRBD2; j_call: TRBJ2-7; v_call: TRBV29-1
cdr3_nt: TGCGCCAGCAGCCCATTAGGCGGGACGGTCTCCTACGAGCAGTACTTC; cdr3_aa: CASSPLGGTVSYEQYF; d_call: NA; j_call: TRBJ2-7; v_call: TRBV5-1
cdr3_nt: TGCGCCAGCAGTGGTGGTGGGAGAGGGACAGATACGCAGTATTTT; cdr3_aa: CASSGGGRGTDTQYF; d_call: NA; j_call: TRBJ2-3; v_call: TRBV10-1
cdr3_nt: TGTGCCAGCATCTCTCGCCAGGGACAGTTCAATGGAGGGTACACCTTC; cdr3_aa: CASISRQGQFNGGYTF; d_call: TRBD1; j_call: TRBJ1-2; v_call: TRBV2